A selection of T cell receptor beta chains follows, all from one sample in a study of blood T cells in healthy people across ages. TCRdb itself ran the 5' RACE reads through MiXCR, one entry per CDR3 protein. The data show hundreds of thousands of distinct CDR3 sequences, about 28% seen once. Sequencing was done on a sample of blood. All receptors derive from a woman of 80 years or more in good health. CDR3s include the opening cysteine and the closing phenylalanine or tryptophan. The D gene is left open where the match is weak. Only part of the rows carry a size: once, few, many, or a class if the clone is expanded.

j_call d_call v_call cdr3_length clone_size cdr3_nt cdr3_aa
TRBJ2-7 . TRBV29-1 12 many TGCAGCGTTGGCAAGCAGGGGATTGGGCAGTACTTC CSVGKQGIGQYF
TRBJ1-2 TRBD1 TRBV6-6 13 . TGTGCCAGCAGAAGACAGGGGGCTTTAGGCTACACCTTC CASRRQGALGYTF
TRBJ1-4 . TRBV5-1 18 . TGCGCCAGCAGCCCGTCCCCACGGGACACCGGATCAGGGAGAAAACTGTTTTTT CASSPSPRDTGSGRKLFF
TRBJ2-2 . TRBV6-5 14 . TGTGCCAGCAGTTCCCAGCTGAACACCGGGGAGCTGTTTTTT CASSSQLNTGELFF
TRBJ1-6 . TRBV12-3/TRBV12-4 12 many TGTGCCAGCAGGCGGGGGACGGAAACCCTCCACTTT CASRRGTETLHF
TRBJ1-5 TRBD1 TRBV6-2/TRBV6-3 19 . TGTGCCAGCAGTTATTCGGGGACAGGGTTCTGGATGGGCAATCAGCCCCAGCATTTT CASSYSGTGFWMGNQPQHF
TRBJ1-2 . TRBV4-3 15 . TGCGCCAGCAGCCAAGGCGCAGAAGGGAGCTATGGCTACACCTTC CASSQGAEGSYGYTF
TRBJ1-6 . TRBV20-1 14 many TGCAGTGCTAGTGCGGGGACTCGTAATTCACCCCTCCACTTT CSASAGTRNSPLHF
TRBJ2-7 . TRBV29-1 11 many TGCAGCGTTGTGGACAACTACGAGCAGTACTTC CSVVDNYEQYF
TRBJ1-2 . TRBV10-2 14 many TGCGCCAGCAGGCCGGTTGGGGATGACTATGGCTACACCTTC CASRPVGDDYGYTF
TRBJ2-5 . TRBV5-1 15 many TGCGCCAGCAGCTTCCAGGGCGGGTACCAAGAGACCCAGTACTTC CASSFQGGYQETQYF
TRBJ2-1 . TRBV5-6 15 few TGTGCCAGCAGGTACCGGGCCGCAGGGCGCAATGAGCAGTTCTTC CASRYRAAGRNEQFF
TRBJ1-5 . TRBV28 16 many TGTGCCAGCAGCTTGACAGCCATCTATAGCAATCAGCCCCAGCATTTT CASSLTAIYSNQPQHF
TRBJ2-3 TRBD2 TRBV7-9 16 many TGTGCCAGCAGCCCTCCGGGGGCGGGGGGGACAGATACGCAGTATTTT CASSPPGAGGTDTQYF
TRBJ2-7 TRBD2 TRBV20-1 15 many TGCAGTGCTAGACCAAGGATAGCGGGGGGTAACGAGCAGTACTTC CSARPRIAGGNEQYF
TRBJ1-6 . TRBV10-3 14 . TGTGCCATCAGTGTAAACAGGGCCAATTCACCCCTCCACTTT CAISVNRANSPLHF
TRBJ1-2 . TRBV29-1 13 many TGCAGCGTGCTGGGGGCCTCGGGCTATGGCTACACCTTC CSVLGASGYGYTF
TRBJ2-3 . TRBV6-6 13 many TGTGCCACGGCGGGCGGGATCACAGATACGCAGTATTTT CATAGGITDTQYF
TRBJ1-5 . TRBV6-1 16 few TGTGCCAGCAGTGAAGCCCCGGCAGGGATCAATCAGCCCCAGCATTTT CASSEAPAGINQPQHF
TRBJ2-5 . TRBV7-2 13 . TGTGCCAGCAGCCCCACGGCGAGTGAGACCCAGTACTTC CASSPTASETQYF
TRBJ2-1 . TRBV20-1 14 once TGCAGTGCTAGTCCGGCGGCGGGAAACAATGAGCAGTTCTTC CSASPAAGNNEQFF
TRBJ2-7 . TRBV2 14 few TGTGCCAGCAGTGGGGGGGGCAGACCCTACGAGCAGTACTTC CASSGGGRPYEQYF
TRBJ2-5 TRBD2 TRBV20-1 13 . TGCAGTGGGGCGGGGGACCTCCAAGAGACCCAGTACTTC CSGAGDLQETQYF
TRBJ2-3 . TRBV6-5 13 . TGTGCCAGCAGAGCTAGTTTATCAGATACGCAGTATTTT CASRASLSDTQYF
TRBJ1-2 . TRBV4-2 16 many TGTGCCAGCAGCCAAGATTACAGGGCAACTAACTATGGCTACACCTTC CASSQDYRATNYGYTF
TRBJ2-2 TRBD1 TRBV12-3/TRBV12-4 16 . TGTGCCAGCAGTTTATTGGGGACAGCGAACACCGGGGAGCTGTTTTTT CASSLLGTANTGELFF
TRBJ1-2 . TRBV10-3 14 many TGTGCCATCAGTGAGTTGCTAGACAGGAATGGCTACACCTTC CAISELLDRNGYTF
TRBJ2-1 TRBD1 TRBV20-1 19 many TGCAGTGCTCGCCCCCCCTTGACAGGGTGGCTAGCTCAGGCCAATGAGCAGTTCTTC CSARPPLTGWLAQANEQFF
TRBJ1-2 TRBD1 TRBV5-5 15 many TGTGCCAGCAGGCCTGGGGACAGCCCTAACTATGGCTACACCTTC CASRPGDSPNYGYTF
TRBJ2-1 . TRBV12-3/TRBV12-4 12 many TGTGCCAGCAGCAGGACCGGACAGAGTCGGTTCTTC CASSRTGQSRFF
TRBJ2-1 TRBD2 TRBV5-1 14 many TGTGCCAGCAGCCCACTAGCGGGGGGCTATGAGCAGTTCTTC CASSPLAGGYEQFF
TRBJ2-3 TRBD2 TRBV6-1 14 . TGTGCCAGCAGCCACCCGGGACTAGGGGATACGCAGTATTTT CASSHPGLGDTQYF
TRBJ2-5 TRBD2 TRBV7-2 15 once TGTGCCAGCAGCCCGACTAGCGGGGGTTGGGAGACCCAGTACTTC CASSPTSGGWETQYF
TRBJ2-3 TRBD1 TRBV20-1 14 many TGCAGTGCTGGGGCAGGGGGCTCTGCAGATACGCAGTATTTT CSAGAGGSADTQYF
TRBJ2-1 TRBD1 TRBV7-2 18 . TGTGCCAGCAGCCCCGGCAGGGGACAGGGCTCTTTTAGGAATGAGCAGTTCTTC CASSPGRGQGSFRNEQFF